Presented here are 10 T cell receptor beta chains from one specimen sequenced in a study of PD-L1 blockade in urothelial cancer. Libraries were prepared by immunoSEQ multiplex PCR; TCRdb keeps only in-frame clonotypes and omits some of them. The sample contains fewer than 35,000 clones, 85% to 90% of which appear only once. The material was PBMCs, obtained around atezolizumab (anti-PD-L1) treatment. The receptor set was obtained from a middle-aged man with urothelial cancer.

The chain links TRBV27 to TRBJ2-2; the match to TRBD2 covers 11 bases. Germline V CDR1 and CDR2: MNHEY, SMNVEV (reference sequence). The J segment lost 3 bases and the V segment lost 5 bases, leaving 5 bases of the junction unmatched. This CDR3 comprises 16 residues. The CDR3 spells CASSRGTSGYTGELFF. Here the CDR3 DNA reads TGTGCCAGCAGTCGCGGGACTAGCGGCTACACCGGGGAGCTGTTTTTT.

V usage is TRBV12-5 and J usage is TRBJ1-6, with D possibly being TRBD1 (6 bases). CDR3 length: 15 amino acids. Per the germline V gene, CDR1 is LGHNT and CDR2 is FRNRAP. Trimming took 4 bases from V and 7 from J, leaving 14 bases between them. CDR3 residues: CASGSIQGLNSPLHF. Written as DNA, the CDR3 is TGTGCTAGTGGTTCGATACAGGGTTTAAATTCACCCCTCCACTTT.

V is TRBV9 and J is TRBJ1-2; a possible D gene is TRBD1 (6 bases). Germline V gives CDR1 SGDLS, CDR2 YYNGEE. V was clipped by 4 bases and J by 3 bases, with 10 bases between them. The CDR3 covers 13 residues. DNA for the CDR3: TGTGCCAGCAGCACAGGGCAACACTATGGCTACACCTTC. Its translation is CASSTGQHYGYTF.

This clone was observed a handful of times. The chain is built from TRBV7-9 and TRBJ2-1; no clear D gene. V was cut by 7 bases and J by 0 bases, with 13 bases left in between. CDR1 is SEHNR, CDR2 FQNEAQ, per germline (reference sequence). The CDR3 contains 15 residues. CDR3 in DNA: TGTGCCAGCACCTCTGTTCGGAGCTCCTACAATGAGCAGTTCTTC. Protein product: CASTSVRSSYNEQFF.

V usage is TRBV6-6 and J usage is TRBJ2-2, with D unclear. V lost 5 bases, J lost 5 bases, and 9 bases lay in between. Germline CDR1 is MNHNY and CDR2 is SVGAGI (reference sequence). The CDR3 runs to 13 residues. CDR3 region: CASSPGWTGELFF. The DNA for the CDR3 is TGTGCCAGCAGTCCCGGTTGGACCGGGGAGCTGTTTTTT.

The chain couples TRBV13 to TRBJ2-7, with TRBD1 identical over 7 bases. This CDR3 is built from 16 residues. CDR1 is PRHDT, CDR2 FYEKMQ, per germline (reference sequence). Trimming took 0 bases from V and 3 from J; bases not matched to a gene: 8. CDR3 residues: CASSLGTGYAIYEQYF. The CDR3 DNA reads as TGTGCCAGCAGCTTAGGGACAGGGTATGCGATCTACGAGCAGTACTTC.

There are a few counts of this clone. The rearrangement links TRBV19 to TRBJ1-5; TRBD1 is a possible D gene (5 bases). This CDR3 region has 16 residues. V lost 9 bases, J lost 9 bases, and 27 bases lay in between. The germline V gene encodes CDR1 LNHDA and CDR2 SQIVND (reference sequence). CDR3 sequence (DNA): TGTGCCAGCCGCCCGGGGCGGGAGTCCACCCCCCGGCCCCAGCATTTT. This codes for CASRPGRESTPRPQHF.

For the CDR3, the DNA is TGTGCCAGCAGCTCCGGGACTAGGTCCTACAATGAGCAGTTCTTC. Translating gives CASSSGTRSYNEQFF. The chain carries TRBV11-3 and TRBJ2-1; 8 nucleotides align to TRBD2. The germline V gene has CDR1 SGHNT and CDR2 YENEEA. V trimming: 4 bases; J trimming: 1 base; junction bases outside the gene matches: 3. The CDR3 has 15 amino acids.

V is TRBV7-9 and J is TRBJ1-4, with 8 positions matching TRBD1. CDR3 length: 16 residues. The V gene's germline CDR1 is SEHNR and CDR2 FQNEAQ (reference sequence). The V and J ends lost 5 bases and 6 bases, in that order; junction bases with no gene match: 11. The CDR3 reads CASSRSTGAVDEKLFF. CDR3 bases: TGTGCCAGCAGCCGTTCGACAGGGGCGGTGGATGAAAAACTGTTTTTT.

There are a few counts of this clone. The chain couples TRBV7-9 to TRBJ2-7, with 8 positions matching TRBD1. The CDR3 sequence is 16 residues long. CDR1 and CDR2 from the germline V gene are SEHNR and FQNEAQ (reference sequence). V shed 2 bases and J 1 base; nucleotides not matched to a gene: 7. For the CDR3, the DNA is TGTGCCAGCAGCTTAATACTAACAGGGGGGTCCTACGAGCAGTACTTC. It specifies CASSLILTGGSYEQYF.